These T cell receptor beta chains were read from a single sample in a study of shared clonotypes between healthy human individuals. The protocol was immunoSEQ multiplex PCR, while the TCRdb copy is restricted to in-frame clones and leaves out a portion. The sample consists of around 500,000 clones, around 75% of them appearing once. Source material: PBMCs. All receptors come from a woman between 40 and 55 years old in good health. Some clones in this sample may be carry-over from other donors' samples. The CDR3 runs from the conserved cysteine through the conserved F or W. The D gene is left open where the match is weak. Clone size is shown for a subset of rows, as once, few, many or a class of expanded clone.

clone_size: -
v_call: TRBV18
d_call: TRBD2
j_call: TRBJ2-1
cdr3_nt: TGTGCCAGCTCACCAATCCCTGGACTAGCGGGAAGTTTCATGAATGAGCAGTTCTTC
cdr3_aa: CASSPIPGLAGSFMNEQFF

clone_size: -
v_call: TRBV7-9
d_call: TRBD1
j_call: TRBJ2-7
cdr3_nt: TGTGCCAGCAGCTTAAAACGGGACAGGGGCTACGAGCAGTACTTC
cdr3_aa: CASSLKRDRGYEQYF

clone_size: -
v_call: TRBV5-1
d_call: -
j_call: TRBJ2-3
cdr3_nt: TGCGCCAGCAGCTTGGGGCCGGGGGAGACAGATACGCAGTATTTT
cdr3_aa: CASSLGPGETDTQYF

clone_size: -
v_call: TRBV5-1
d_call: -
j_call: TRBJ1-1
cdr3_nt: TGCGCCAGCAGCTTGTCCGCAGGGGCCCGGGACACTGAAGCTTTCTTT
cdr3_aa: CASSLSAGARDTEAFF

clone_size: few
v_call: TRBV30
d_call: -
j_call: TRBJ1-2
cdr3_nt: TGTGCCTGGAGTGTTGGGGGCCCCTATGGCTACACCTTC
cdr3_aa: CAWSVGGPYGYTF

clone_size: once
v_call: TRBV7-2
d_call: -
j_call: TRBJ2-3
cdr3_nt: TGTGCCAGCAGCTCCGGGACCACCCCCGATACGCAGTATTTT
cdr3_aa: CASSSGTTPDTQYF

clone_size: -
v_call: TRBV7-3
d_call: TRBD1
j_call: TRBJ2-1
cdr3_nt: TGTGCCAGCAGCCCGATCGGACAGGACAATGAGCAGTTCTTC
cdr3_aa: CASSPIGQDNEQFF

clone_size: -
v_call: TRBV5-1
d_call: -
j_call: TRBJ2-1
cdr3_nt: TGCGCCAGCAGCTTGAGCAGTAACTCCTACAATGAGCAGTTCTTC
cdr3_aa: CASSLSSNSYNEQFF

clone_size: -
v_call: TRBV7-9
d_call: TRBD1
j_call: TRBJ2-5
cdr3_nt: TGTGCCAGCAGCCAGGGACAGGCGCAAGAGACCCAGTACTTC
cdr3_aa: CASSQGQAQETQYF

clone_size: -
v_call: TRBV28
d_call: -
j_call: TRBJ1-2
cdr3_nt: TGTGCCAGCATTGGCCCCGGCTATGGCTACACCTTC
cdr3_aa: CASIGPGYGYTF

clone_size: -
v_call: TRBV11-3
d_call: -
j_call: TRBJ2-1
cdr3_nt: TGTGCCAGCAGCTGGAACAGTTACAATGAGCAGTTCTTC
cdr3_aa: CASSWNSYNEQFF

clone_size: -
v_call: TRBV9
d_call: -
j_call: TRBJ1-3
cdr3_nt: TGTGCCAGCAGCGGCCCGACAGGAAACACCATATATTTT
cdr3_aa: CASSGPTGNTIYF

clone_size: many
v_call: TRBV28
d_call: -
j_call: TRBJ2-3
cdr3_nt: TGTGCCAGCAGCCGCTCTATAGGGTTGCGCGCAGATACGCAGTATTTT
cdr3_aa: CASSRSIGLRADTQYF

clone_size: -
v_call: TRBV5-6
d_call: -
j_call: TRBJ2-7
cdr3_nt: TGTGCCAGCAGCTTGGGGATGGGGCTCGAGCAGTACTTC
cdr3_aa: CASSLGMGLEQYF

clone_size: -
v_call: TRBV5-4
d_call: -
j_call: TRBJ1-1
cdr3_nt: TGTGCCAGCAGCTTGGGACGACAGGCGAACACTGAAGCTTTCTTT
cdr3_aa: CASSLGRQANTEAFF

clone_size: -
v_call: TRBV6-1
d_call: TRBD2
j_call: TRBJ2-1
cdr3_nt: TGTGCCAGCAGTGAAGTCGCGGGAGGAAGCAATGAGCAGTTCTTC
cdr3_aa: CASSEVAGGSNEQFF

clone_size: -
v_call: TRBV15
d_call: -
j_call: TRBJ1-1
cdr3_nt: TGTGCCACCAGCAGAGGCGTAGGTCTTAGCAACACTGAAGCTTTCTTT
cdr3_aa: CATSRGVGLSNTEAFF

clone_size: -
v_call: TRBV18
d_call: TRBD1
j_call: TRBJ1-4
cdr3_nt: TGTGCCAGCTCACGGACGCAAACAGGGGCAACTAATGAAAAACTGTTTTTT
cdr3_aa: CASSRTQTGATNEKLFF

clone_size: -
v_call: TRBV7-3
d_call: -
j_call: TRBJ2-6
cdr3_nt: TGTGCCAGCAGCTTAGCCGGGGATGGGGCCAACGTCCTGACTTTC
cdr3_aa: CASSLAGDGANVLTF

clone_size: -
v_call: TRBV2
d_call: -
j_call: TRBJ2-7
cdr3_nt: TGTGCCAGCAGTGAACGGGGTTACGAGCAGTACTTC
cdr3_aa: CASSERGYEQYF

clone_size: -
v_call: TRBV7-2
d_call: -
j_call: TRBJ2-3
cdr3_nt: TGTGCCAGCAGCTTAGATGCGGGATTGACAGATACGCAGTATTTT
cdr3_aa: CASSLDAGLTDTQYF

clone_size: -
v_call: TRBV11-3
d_call: -
j_call: TRBJ2-5
cdr3_nt: TGTGCCAGCAGCTCAGAGTACCAAGAGACCCAGTACTTC
cdr3_aa: CASSSEYQETQYF

clone_size: -
v_call: TRBV27
d_call: TRBD1
j_call: TRBJ2-7
cdr3_nt: TGTGCCAGCAGAAAGATTTGGACAGGGGAGTTCCTTACTTCCTACGAGCAGTACTTC
cdr3_aa: CASRKIWTGEFLTSYEQYF

clone_size: -
v_call: TRBV28
d_call: TRBD2
j_call: TRBJ2-7
cdr3_nt: TGTGCCAGCACCCTAGGTGGTGGCGGGAGGCCTTCCTACGAGCAGTACTTC
cdr3_aa: CASTLGGGGRPSYEQYF

clone_size: -
v_call: TRBV4-1
d_call: -
j_call: TRBJ2-2
cdr3_nt: TGCGCCAGCAGCCAAGCCGGGGAGCTGTTTTTT
cdr3_aa: CASSQAGELFF

clone_size: -
v_call: TRBV5-6
d_call: -
j_call: TRBJ2-3
cdr3_nt: TGTGCCAGCAGCTTGTTATTCGGCGCTTCCACAGATACGCAGTATTTT
cdr3_aa: CASSLLFGASTDTQYF

clone_size: -
v_call: TRBV11-3
d_call: TRBD2
j_call: TRBJ2-5
cdr3_nt: TGTGCCAGCAGCTTTCGGAGCGGGAGGGCCGGAGAGACCCAGTACTTC
cdr3_aa: CASSFRSGRAGETQYF

clone_size: -
v_call: TRBV4-2
d_call: -
j_call: TRBJ1-5
cdr3_nt: TGTGCCAGCAGCCAAGATGGAGGGCAGGCGCTCAATCAGCCCCAGCATTTT
cdr3_aa: CASSQDGGQALNQPQHF

clone_size: -
v_call: TRBV6-5
d_call: -
j_call: TRBJ2-6
cdr3_nt: TGTGCCAGCGGTACAGTCTCTGGGGCCAACGTCCTGACTTTC
cdr3_aa: CASGTVSGANVLTF

clone_size: -
v_call: TRBV15
d_call: -
j_call: TRBJ2-3
cdr3_nt: TGTGCCACCAGCAGAAAGGGTCGTACCGGGGGAACAGATACGCAGTATTTT
cdr3_aa: CATSRKGRTGGTDTQYF

clone_size: -
v_call: TRBV9
d_call: -
j_call: TRBJ1-1
cdr3_nt: TGTGCCAGCAGCGTCACCCCCGGGACGGAGAACACTGAAGCTTTCTTT
cdr3_aa: CASSVTPGTENTEAFF

clone_size: -
v_call: TRBV7-8
d_call: TRBD1
j_call: TRBJ1-2
cdr3_nt: TGTGCCAGCAGCCCCGGACAGGGATTCGGCTACACCTTC
cdr3_aa: CASSPGQGFGYTF

clone_size: many
v_call: TRBV7-6
d_call: -
j_call: TRBJ1-3
cdr3_nt: TGTGCCAGCAGCTGGTTGGTTCGGGGCTCTGGAAACACCATATATTTT
cdr3_aa: CASSWLVRGSGNTIYF

clone_size: -
v_call: TRBV28
d_call: -
j_call: TRBJ1-3
cdr3_nt: TGTGCCAGCACAGACCTCTCTGGAAACACCATATATTTT
cdr3_aa: CASTDLSGNTIYF

clone_size: -
v_call: TRBV7-8
d_call: TRBD1
j_call: TRBJ1-2
cdr3_nt: TGTGCCAGCAGCTTAGCGCCGGCAGGGGGAGGCTACACCTTC
cdr3_aa: CASSLAPAGGGYTF

clone_size: -
v_call: TRBV28
d_call: -
j_call: TRBJ2-7
cdr3_nt: TGTGCCAGCAGTGGGCCCTCCTACGAGCAGTACTTC
cdr3_aa: CASSGPSYEQYF

clone_size: -
v_call: TRBV18
d_call: -
j_call: TRBJ2-5
cdr3_nt: TGTGCCAGCTCACCACAATTTTCCCCGTACCAAGAGACCCAGTACTTC
cdr3_aa: CASSPQFSPYQETQYF

clone_size: -
v_call: TRBV18
d_call: -
j_call: TRBJ2-7
cdr3_nt: TGTGCCAGCTCACCAACCGACGAGCAGTACTTC
cdr3_aa: CASSPTDEQYF

clone_size: -
v_call: TRBV4-1
d_call: TRBD1
j_call: TRBJ1-2
cdr3_nt: TGCGCCAGCAGCCACGAGACAGGGGGCTATGGCTACACCTTC
cdr3_aa: CASSHETGGYGYTF

clone_size: once
v_call: TRBV4-3
d_call: TRBD2
j_call: TRBJ2-7
cdr3_nt: TGCGCCAGCAGCCCTGGGGGAGGGGCAGTTGCCTACGAGCAGTACTTC
cdr3_aa: CASSPGGGAVAYEQYF

clone_size: -
v_call: TRBV28
d_call: -
j_call: TRBJ2-3
cdr3_nt: TGTGCCAGCAGTTCAAGGAGCGGGCTAACTAGCACAGATACGCAGTATTTT
cdr3_aa: CASSSRSGLTSTDTQYF

clone_size: -
v_call: TRBV25-1
d_call: -
j_call: TRBJ2-7
cdr3_nt: TGTGCCAGCAGTGAACAGGGGAGGTACGAGCAGTACTTC
cdr3_aa: CASSEQGRYEQYF

clone_size: many
v_call: TRBV9
d_call: -
j_call: TRBJ1-1
cdr3_nt: TGTGCCAGCAGCCCTCGAGGACAGACTGAAGCTTTCTTT
cdr3_aa: CASSPRGQTEAFF

clone_size: -
v_call: TRBV7-6
d_call: TRBD1
j_call: TRBJ1-4
cdr3_nt: TGTGCCAGCAGCTTGTTTCGCCCGGACAGGGCCGGTGAAAAACTGTTTTTT
cdr3_aa: CASSLFRPDRAGEKLFF

clone_size: -
v_call: TRBV6-5
d_call: TRBD2
j_call: TRBJ2-5
cdr3_nt: TGTGCCAGCAGTTCCCAGGGACTAGCGGGAGCGGAGACCCAGTACTTC
cdr3_aa: CASSSQGLAGAETQYF

clone_size: -
v_call: TRBV11-2
d_call: -
j_call: TRBJ2-1
cdr3_nt: TGTGCCAGCAGCTTAGGGGGAGTGGATGGATACAATGAGCAGTTCTTC
cdr3_aa: CASSLGGVDGYNEQFF

clone_size: few
v_call: TRBV15
d_call: TRBD1
j_call: TRBJ2-4
cdr3_nt: TGTGCCACCAGCAGGGAACAGGGGGGTTCGGACATTCAGTACTTC
cdr3_aa: CATSREQGGSDIQYF